This record covers a single T cell receptor (beta chain). Its specificity is unknown. The record originates from a study of blood T cells in healthy people across ages. Overall study results and limits: For the donors, CMV status was unknown and possibly confounded expanded clonotype changes. Diversity estimates drawn from one million T cells were deemed underestimates.

Together with a sample-barcoded 5' primer, a J-beta primer mix was included in a second PCR lasting roughly 6 to 12 cycles. Each cDNA was tagged by a template-switch adaptor containing 12 random nucleotides. MiXCR, run by TCRdb on the 5' RACE reads, gives a single entry per CDR3 protein. The sample includes 730,000 or so distinct CDR3 sequences, about 43% of them seen just once. This TCR came from a man older than 75 in good health. The source material was blood.

CDR3 coding DNA: TGCGCCAGCAGCCAAGGGGGGACAGGCCCTTCACCCCTCCACTTT. It is translated as CASSQGGTGPSPLHF. The chain has TRBV4-3 and TRBJ1-6, with 8 bases fitting TRBD1. The germline gives CDR1 LGHNA, CDR2 YSLEER. The CDR3 spans 15 residues. Trimming removed 1 base from V and 9 bases from J; junction bases left unmatched: 5.